The T cell receptor beta chain under discussion was sequenced for a study of T cell repertoires in cytomegalovirus infection. Study-level information: It can be stated that public TCR beta signatures indicated CMV infection as well as a matching HLA type.

Losses at the gene ends were 4 bases for V and 7 bases for J; bases not matched to a gene: 7. Germline loops: CDR1 MGHRA, CDR2 YSYEKL. The CDR3 totals 14 residues. Whole-study results and caveats: Predominance within the ex vivo response was attributable to HLA-C-restricted CMV-specific TCR beta clonotypes. Carriers of CMV plus the relevant HLA were identified by cumulative public TCR beta family frequency.

In TCRdb, the reads were re-called with MiXCR into one record per CDR3 protein. This table has some 300,000 distinct CDR3 sequences, 15% to 20% appearing once. The sample holds many counts of this clonotype. Its target is unknown. Sequencing was carried out using PBMCs. The TCR originated in a human donor in good health (CMV status not recorded). Some clones in this sample may be carry-over from other donors' samples. This sequence joins TRBV4-1 and TRBJ2-1; TRBD2 matches 7 bases. The CDR3 bases are TGCGCCAGCAGCCCGGGACGGACTAGGAATGAGCAGTTCTTC. This gives the protein CASSPGRTRNEQFF.